Below, 29 T cell receptor beta chains from the same sample are listed, as sequenced in a study of T cells in Graves' hyperthyroidism and ophthalmopathy. Authors of the study amplified TCR beta CDR3 regions from RNA transcripts. TCR CDR3 regions were first amplified by RT-PCR with HTBI primers. Via MiXCR, TCRdb re-called the multiplex PCR reads, giving one row per CDR3 protein. The table has 400,000 or so distinct CDR3 sequences, roughly 15% seen once. Sequencing was carried out using blood. The receptors shown here come from a woman aged 55-75 years with Graves' ophthalmopathy.

The chain recombines TRBV9 with TRBJ2-7; 11 nucleotides line up with TRBD2. After removal of 4 bases from V and 6 bases from J, the junction contained 6 bases not matched to a gene. Germline CDR1 reads SGDLS; CDR2 reads YYNGEE. This CDR3 is 14 amino acids long. DNA of the CDR3: TGTGCCAGCAGCAAATTGGGACTAGCGGCCGAGCAGTACTTC. Translated: CASSKLGLAAEQYF.

The chain has TRBV7-3 and TRBJ2-1; D remains ambiguous. The V end was cut by 5 bases, the J end by 7 bases, with 27 bases between. This CDR3 region has 18 residues. CDR1 is SGHTA and CDR2 is FQGTGA in the germline V gene. The CDR3 DNA reads as TGTGCCAGCAGCCAAGATCAAGAAGACCCCCCATATAGGAATGAGCAGTTCTTC. It translates to CASSQDQEDPPYRNEQFF.

This clonotype appeared a few times. The chain has TRBV27 and TRBJ1-1, with 8 bases matching TRBD1. Germline CDR1 is MNHEY and CDR2 is SMNVEV (reference sequence). This CDR3 has 16 amino acids. With 5 bases clipped from V and 1 base from J, the junction kept 9 bases outside the gene matches. CDR3 in DNA: TGTGCCAGCAGTCCCCAGGGGGCAAGGAGGAACACTGAAGCTTTCTTT. The encoded protein is CASSPQGARRNTEAFF.

Many counts were recorded for this clonotype. This sequence joins TRBV2 and TRBJ1-2; 8 bases fit TRBD1. This CDR3 has 13 amino acids. The V segment lost 4 bases and the J segment 4 bases; nucleotides outside the gene matches: 2. Germline values: CDR1 SNHLY, CDR2 FYNNEI. The CDR3 region is CASSADRGYGYTF. The CDR3 DNA reads TGTGCCAGCAGTGCCGACAGGGGCTATGGCTACACCTTC.

V and J are TRBV7-3 and TRBJ2-2; 8 bases agree with TRBD1. The length of the CDR3 is 17 residues. Germline V gene lookup returns CDR1 SGHTA and CDR2 FQGTGA. J gave up 1 base and V 4 bases, and 8 bases lay outside the gene matches. CDR3 amino acids: CASSSRRTGWNTGELFF. CDR3 nucleotide sequence: TGTGCCAGCAGCTCGCGCAGGACAGGGTGGAACACCGGGGAGCTGTTTTTT.

This clonotype was counted many times. V gene TRBV20-1 combines with J gene TRBJ2-5; TRBD1 aligns across 8 bases. Germline-derived CDR1 and CDR2 are DFQATT and SNEGSKA (reference sequence). J gave up 4 bases and V 5 bases, and 6 bases lay outside the gene matches. The CDR3 is 13 amino acids. The CDR3 protein is CSAPGQDGETQYF. The CDR3 region has the DNA TGCAGTGCTCCGGGACAGGATGGAGAGACCCAGTACTTC.

The rearrangement uses TRBV24-1 and TRBJ1-5; 7 nucleotides match TRBD1. The germline V gene encodes CDR1 KGHDR and CDR2 SFDVKD. V was pared by 4 bases and J by 9 bases, with 8 bases of the junction left unmatched. The length of the CDR3 is 14 residues. CDR3 sequence: CATSDPTGTMPQHF. For the CDR3, the DNA is TGTGCCACCAGTGACCCGACAGGGACTATGCCCCAGCATTTT.

This sequence joins TRBV15 and TRBJ2-5; D perhaps matches TRBD2 (6 bases). V was pared by 3 bases and J by 7 bases, with 18 bases between. Germline assignment: CDR1 LNHNV and CDR2 YYDKDF (reference sequence). CDR3 length: 15 residues. The chain's CDR3 is CATSRGRAKEGTQYF. The CDR3 DNA sequence: TGTGCCACCAGCAGGGGAAGGGCCAAGGAGGGGACCCAGTACTTC.

In this sample, this clonotype turned up many times. The J gene is TRBJ1-5, the V gene TRBV28, with 9 bases fitting TRBD1. This CDR3 is 14 amino acids long. With V trimmed by 5 bases and J by 6 bases, 5 bases remained unmatched. Germline CDR1 MDHEN, CDR2 SYDVKM. CDR3 in amino acids: CASSPRTGAQPQHF. CDR3 DNA: TGTGCCAGCAGTCCCCGGACAGGGGCTCAGCCCCAGCATTTT.

This clonotype was observed many times. J is TRBJ2-3 and V is TRBV6-1; 11 bases are shared with TRBD2. The CDR3 spans 15 residues. V lost 6 bases, J lost 5 bases, and 7 bases stayed unmatched. Germline CDR1 is MNHNS and CDR2 is SASEGT. The CDR3 DNA reads TGTGCCAGCAGATTAGCGGGAGGGCCGGGAGATACGCAGTATTTT. Translated, it gives CASRLAGGPGDTQYF.

This clonotype showed up many times. The V gene is TRBV12-3 or TRBV12-4, the J gene TRBJ2-7; 9 nucleotides align to TRBD1. This CDR3 region has 15 residues. With 3 bases clipped from V and 2 bases from J, the junction kept 5 bases outside the gene matches. The CDR3 reads CASSFFGTGTYEQYF. CDR3 bases: TGTGCCAGCAGTTTCTTCGGGACAGGGACCTACGAGCAGTACTTC.

This clonotype has more than one count but fewer than ten. The CDR3: CASSLEGQVADTQYF. The CDR3 DNA follows: TGTGCCAGCAGCTTGGAGGGACAGGTGGCAGATACGCAGTATTTT. The chain uses TRBV5-5 and TRBJ2-3; TRBD1 agrees at 8 bases. J gave up 4 bases and V 0 bases, and 4 bases lay outside the gene matches. This CDR3 comprises 15 residues. Germline values: CDR1 SGHKS, CDR2 YYEKEE (reference sequence).

In this sample, this clonotype turned up many times. This rearrangement joins TRBV27 to TRBJ2-3; 7 bases align to TRBD2. CDR1 and CDR2 (germline): MNHEY, SMNVEV (reference sequence). The junction had 10 bases not matched to a gene; V was cut back by 6 bases and J by 1 base. The CDR3 has 16 amino acids. CDR3 DNA sequence: TGTGCCAGCAGCTCGATAACGGGAGGAGGCACAGATACGCAGTATTTT. It encodes CASSSITGGGTDTQYF.

This clonotype was recorded many times. This chain joins TRBV20-1 and TRBJ2-3; D perhaps matches TRBD2 (7 bases). V lost 3 bases to trimming and J lost 0 bases, with 13 bases between them. The germline CDR1 and CDR2 sequences are DFQATT and SNEGSKA (reference sequence). This CDR3 has 15 residues. The CDR3 bases are TGCAGTGCTAGCCCGGGGGGCCCAAGCACAGATACGCAGTATTTT. Amino acid sequence: CSASPGGPSTDTQYF.

The genes are TRBV9 and TRBJ1-1; D is perhaps TRBD1 (5 bases). Deletions cut 4 bases from V and 4 bases from J, with 8 bases between. This CDR3 has 12 residues. Germline V gene lookup returns CDR1 SGDLS and CDR2 YYNGEE. CDR3 protein: CASSRDGTEAFF. The CDR3 bases are TGTGCCAGCAGCCGGGACGGCACTGAAGCTTTCTTT.

This clonotype has a handful of counts. The rearrangement uses TRBV2 and TRBJ2-5; D not resolved. V shed 5 bases and J shed 4 bases, with 11 bases lying between them. The CDR3 runs 13 residues. Germline assignment: CDR1 SNHLY and CDR2 FYNNEI. CDR3 in amino acids: CASSYVAGETQYF. The DNA for the CDR3 is TGTGCCAGCAGTTATGTAGCTGGAGAGACCCAGTACTTC.

This clonotype was observed many times. This rearrangement joins TRBV4-2 to TRBJ2-2, with D maybe TRBD1 (6 bases). The CDR3 is 19 residues long. The germline V gene has CDR1 LGHNA and CDR2 YNFKEQ. V shed 4 bases and J shed 0 bases, with 21 bases lying between them. As DNA, the CDR3 is TGTGCCAGCAGCCGTACAGGGAAGGTCGATCGCGCGAACACCGGGGAGCTGTTTTTT. Its translation is CASSRTGKVDRANTGELFF.

The gene calls are TRBV15 and TRBJ2-1; D might be TRBD2 (5 bases). The CDR3 contains 16 residues. The V end was cut by 0 bases, the J end by 0 bases, with 9 bases between. The germline CDR1 and CDR2 sequences are LNHNV and YYDKDF (reference sequence). The CDR3 is CATSRDSGVSYNEQFF. DNA for the CDR3: TGTGCCACCAGCAGAGACAGCGGCGTCTCCTACAATGAGCAGTTCTTC.

This clonotype was seen only a few times. V usage is TRBV20-1 and J usage is TRBJ2-1; 7 bases fit TRBD2. The CDR3 is 16 residues long. The germline gives CDR1 DFQATT, CDR2 SNEGSKA (reference sequence). V gave up 0 bases and J gave up 0 bases; unmatched junction bases: 5. The CDR3 DNA reads as TGCAGTGCTAGAGAGCCTAGCGGAGGCTCCTACAATGAGCAGTTCTTC. Translated: CSAREPSGGSYNEQFF.

This clonotype occurred a few times. The gene calls are TRBV7-2 and TRBJ2-7; perhaps D is TRBD1 or TRBD2 (5 bases each). The CDR3 runs to 15 residues. Germline V gene data show CDR1 as SGHTA and CDR2 as FQGNSA. V lost 1 base, J lost 3 bases, and 13 bases lay in between. The CDR3 DNA follows: TGTGCCAGCAGCTTAGTGACCGGGGCAGTCTACGAGCAGTACTTC. Amino acid sequence: CASSLVTGAVYEQYF.

This clonotype was recorded at least ten times. The J gene is TRBJ2-1, the V gene TRBV12-3 or TRBV12-4, with D possibly TRBD2 on 5 matching bases. V lost 6 bases and J lost 10, with 13 bases in between. CDR3 length: 12 amino acids. The CDR3 spells CASRLESSEQFF. The CDR3, as DNA: TGTGCCAGCAGACTAGAATCCAGCGAGCAGTTCTTC.

The table lists this clonotype with many counts. The V and J genes are TRBV7-2 and TRBJ1-5; D is unresolved. The CDR3 has 15 residues. V was cut by 1 base and J by 2 bases, with 9 bases left in between. The V gene's germline CDR1 is SGHTA and CDR2 FQGNSA. CDR3 in amino acids: CASSLGPDRNQPQHF. The DNA of the CDR3 is TGTGCCAGCAGCTTAGGGCCGGATCGCAATCAGCCCCAGCATTTT.

This clonotype appeared many times. The gene calls are TRBV7-9 and TRBJ2-1; 12 bases map to TRBD1. The CDR3 runs to 15 residues. CDR1 is SEHNR and CDR2 is FQNEAQ in the germline V gene (reference sequence). The junction had 8 bases not matched to a gene; V was cut back by 7 bases and J by 7 bases. The CDR3 spells CASTKVGQGANEQFF. In DNA, the CDR3 is TGTGCCAGCACAAAAGTGGGACAGGGGGCTAATGAGCAGTTCTTC.

This clonotype came up many times. The chain combines TRBV28 with TRBJ1-5; TRBD1 agrees at 8 bases. V shed 6 bases and J 3 bases; nucleotides not matched to a gene: 7. This CDR3 has 15 amino acids. CDR1 and CDR2 from the germline V gene are MDHEN and SYDVKM. CDR3 nucleotides: TGTGCCAGCAGACCGGGACAGGTCTACAATCAGCCCCAGCATTTT. It codes for CASRPGQVYNQPQHF.

This clonotype was counted many times. V usage is TRBV20-1 and J usage is TRBJ1-5, with a weak D call TRBD1 (5 bases). Trimming took 5 bases from V and 3 from J, leaving 11 bases between them. CDR3 length equals 13 residues. Germline V gene lookup returns CDR1 DFQATT and CDR2 SNEGSKA (reference sequence). In nucleotides, the CDR3 is TGCAGTGCTCCGACAGCGATCAATCAGCCCCAGCATTTT. Translating it yields CSAPTAINQPQHF.

The CDR3 reads CASSQASTGRGELFF. CDR3 nucleotides: TGCGCCAGCAGCCAAGCGTCGACAGGGAGGGGGGAGCTGTTTTTT. The chain employs TRBV4-1 and TRBJ2-2, with D possibly TRBD1 on 7 matching bases. Germline V gene lookup returns CDR1 MGHRA and CDR2 YSYEKL. The CDR3 loop spans 15 amino acids. Trimming took off 1 base at V and 8 bases at J, with 14 bases between the two ends.

This clonotype was seen only a few times. The rearrangement joins TRBV4-1 to TRBJ2-2, with 7 bases matching TRBD1. The CDR3 consists of 19 residues. Germline assignment: CDR1 MGHRA and CDR2 YSYEKL. The ends lost 0 bases at V and 7 bases at J; junction bases unmatched: 17. CDR3 sequence: CASSQDQGVSGVNRGELFF. The CDR3 nucleotides read TGCGCCAGCAGCCAAGATCAGGGGGTCTCCGGTGTGAATCGCGGGGAGCTGTTTTTT.

This clonotype was recorded at least ten times. V gene TRBV28 combines with J gene TRBJ2-7; D assignment may be TRBD1 or TRBD2 (6 bases each). CDR3 size: 15 residues. Per germline, CDR1 MDHEN and CDR2 SYDVKM. Trimming took 1 base from V and 4 from J, leaving 14 bases between them. DNA for the CDR3: TGTGCCAGCAGTTTATATGGAGGGGGTGGTTACGAGCAGTACTTC. It is translated as CASSLYGGGGYEQYF.

This clonotype came up a few times. The chain recombines TRBV27 with TRBJ2-1; the match to TRBD2 covers 9 bases. Germline values: CDR1 MNHEY, CDR2 SMNVEV (reference sequence). With V trimmed by 9 bases and J by 2 bases, 8 bases remained unmatched. This CDR3 has 15 residues. CDR3 residues: CASRIAGEAYNEQFF. CDR3 bases: TGTGCCAGTCGAATAGCGGGAGAGGCCTACAATGAGCAGTTCTTC.